The 26 T cell receptor beta chains reported below all come from one sample, sequenced in a study of graft-versus-host responses after intestinal transplantation. Tissue processing of the graft released intraepithelial and lamina propria lymphocytes from it. Profiled with immunoSEQ multiplex PCR; TCRdb holds only in-frame clones, not every one. The sample has 13,000 or so clones; 74% are singletons. Specimen: ileum tissue, collected 16 days after intestinal transplant. The receptors here all came from a human patient who received an intestinal transplant, so some T cells may come from the graft donor.

The chain employs TRBV7-2 and TRBJ2-1; D perhaps matches TRBD1 (6 bases). The CDR3 length is 15 residues. With 2 bases removed from V and 0 bases from J, the gap between germline ends came to 8 bases. Germline V gene data show CDR1 as SGHTA and CDR2 as FQGNSA. The CDR3: CASSLMGHSYNEQFF. DNA of the CDR3: TGTGCCAGCAGCTTAATGGGACACTCCTACAATGAGCAGTTCTTC.

The chain joins TRBV5-4 to TRBJ1-1; D is undetermined. This CDR3 has 13 residues. The V end lost 2 bases, the J end lost 4 bases, and 9 bases lay between the germline ends. The germline V gene has CDR1 SGHNT and CDR2 YYREEE (reference sequence). The CDR3 bases are TGTGCCAGCAGCTTTGGTTCGGGCACTGAAGCTTTCTTT. Translation: CASSFGSGTEAFF.

This chain links TRBV2 with TRBJ2-7; 7 nucleotides match TRBD1. V was clipped by 7 bases and J by 6 bases; unmatched bases: 9. The CDR3 consists of 13 residues. Germline assignment: CDR1 SNHLY and CDR2 FYNNEI. The CDR3 sequence is CASTYGRQGEQYF. The CDR3 coding sequence is TGTGCCAGCACCTACGGAAGACAGGGCGAGCAGTACTTC.

This chain joins TRBV30 and TRBJ2-1, with 8 bases identical to TRBD2. This CDR3 is 15 amino acids long. Per the germline V gene, CDR1 is GTSNPN and CDR2 is SVGIG (reference sequence). V was clipped by 0 bases and J by 7 bases; unmatched bases: 8. The DNA of the CDR3 is TGTGCCTGGAGTGTACGGCGGGAGGTGGGGAATGAGCAGTTCTTC. Its translation: CAWSVRREVGNEQFF.

The chain combines TRBV30 with TRBJ2-7; 8 bases match TRBD1. The CDR3 consists of 12 residues. The germline V gene encodes CDR1 GTSNPN and CDR2 SVGIG (reference sequence). With V trimmed by 3 bases and J by 3 bases, 1 base remained unmatched. The CDR3 DNA reads as TGTGCCTGGAGGACAGGGGACTACGAGCAGTACTTC. The encoded protein is CAWRTGDYEQYF.

The rearrangement joins TRBV19 to TRBJ2-7; TRBD1 might be the D (5 bases). The CDR3 is 14 residues long. Per germline, CDR1 LNHDA and CDR2 SQIVND (reference sequence). V was trimmed by 8 bases and J by 3 bases, leaving 17 bases between them. CDR3 amino acids: CASSITTENYEQYF. CDR3 nucleotides: TGTGCCAGTTCGATAACGACAGAGAACTACGAGCAGTACTTC.

This rearrangement joins TRBV7-6 to TRBJ2-5; the D gene is possibly TRBD1 (6 bases). The germline V and J ends were trimmed by 5 bases and 2 bases, with 12 bases remaining between them. CDR1 is SGHVS and CDR2 is FNYEAQ in the germline V gene. The CDR3 contains 14 residues. Here the CDR3 reads CASSRSGTQETQYF. CDR3 nucleotide sequence: TGTGCCAGCAGCCGTTCTGGGACACAAGAGACCCAGTACTTC.

The genes are TRBV7-9 and TRBJ2-3, with TRBD2 matching over 9 bases. This CDR3 spans 16 amino acids. Germline-derived CDR1 and CDR2 are SEHNR and FQNEAQ (reference sequence). V gave up 6 bases and J gave up 2 bases; unmatched junction bases: 9. CDR3 DNA sequence: TGTGCCAGCAGGTCCACTGCGGGAGGGAACACAGATACGCAGTATTTT. Its protein product is CASRSTAGGNTDTQYF.

This chain links TRBV7-8 with TRBJ1-1; D is undetermined. The germline V gene encodes CDR1 SGHVS and CDR2 FQNEAQ. The CDR3 extends over 15 amino acids. Trimming cost V 2 bases and J 5 bases, with 15 bases left between them. In nucleotides, the CDR3 is TGTGCCAGCAGCTTATGGAGGGAAACGGGGACTGAAGCTTTCTTT. Amino acids: CASSLWRETGTEAFF.

This clone was detected only once. The rearrangement links TRBV7-4 to TRBJ2-6, with 7 bases aligning to TRBD1. This CDR3 is 19 amino acids long. The V gene's germline CDR1 is SGHVT and CDR2 SQSDAQ. V shed 1 base and J 0 bases; nucleotides not matched to a gene: 9. The DNA of the CDR3 is TGTGCCAGCAGCTTAGTTAGGGACAGACCAGTCTCTGGGGCCAACGTCCTGACTTTC. Its translation is CASSLVRDRPVSGANVLTF.

The V call is TRBV10-2, the J call TRBJ1-2; D call uncertain. CDR1 is WSHSY and CDR2 is SAAADI in the germline V gene. The CDR3 length is 14 residues. Trimming took off 2 bases at V and 2 bases at J, with 9 bases between the two ends. Written as DNA, the CDR3 is TGCGCCAGCAGTGAGCGCCGGAGCAACTATGGCTACACCTTC. This translates into CASSERRSNYGYTF.

Regarding this clone: Germline and junction disagree at one end, which may indicate a read error. The chain recombines TRBV6-1 with TRBJ1-3, with 7 bases lining up with TRBD1. Germline values: CDR1 MNHNS, CDR2 SASEGT. This CDR3 spans 11 amino acids. CDR3 coding DNA: TGTGCCATTTCGCAGGGGCAGGGGGTGTTATTT. Translation gives CAISQGQGVLF.

This clone appeared a single time. The chain couples TRBV14 to TRBJ2-1; possible D gene TRBD2, 5 bases. This CDR3 contains 15 residues. V lost 4 bases to trimming and J lost 5 bases, with 15 bases between them. Germline V lookup: CDR1 SGHDN, CDR2 FVKESK. The CDR3 protein is CASSPDYLGDNEQFF. The CDR3 nucleotides read TGTGCCAGCAGCCCCGACTATTTAGGTGACAATGAGCAGTTCTTC.

The genes are TRBV29-1 and TRBJ1-2; D uncertain. The ends were cut back, 6 bases at V and 8 bases at J, with 10 bases in the middle. Germline lookup yields CDR1 SQVTM and CDR2 ANQGSEA. The CDR3 is 10 amino acids. CDR3 residues: CSVRESGYTF. The CDR3 region has the DNA TGCAGCGTGAGGGAGAGCGGCTACACCTTC.

J is TRBJ2-7 and V is TRBV10-2; possibly TRBD1 for D (5 bases). The CDR3 is 16 residues long. Deletions cut 2 bases from V and 3 bases from J, with 17 bases between. Germline assignment: CDR1 WSHSY and CDR2 SAAADI. CDR3 nucleotide sequence: TGCGCCAGCAGTGAGGAAGGGGATGGGTCTATCTACGAGCAGTACTTC. Its translation: CASSEEGDGSIYEQYF.

The chain carries TRBV4-2 and TRBJ2-5, with D possibly matching TRBD2 (6 bases). The germline V gene has CDR1 LGHNA and CDR2 YNFKEQ. V was cut by 0 bases and J by 6 bases, with 26 bases left in between. The CDR3 extends over 19 amino acids. In nucleotides, the CDR3 is TGTGCCAGCAGCCAAGAGCTAGGTCCGAGACTAGGGGTCTTAAAGACCCAGTACTTC. Translated, it gives CASSQELGPRLGVLKTQYF.

The chain recombines TRBV7-6 with TRBJ1-3; 8 nucleotides align to TRBD1. CDR3 length: 16 residues. The germline V gene encodes CDR1 SGHVS and CDR2 FNYEAQ. The V segment lost 7 bases and the J segment 4 bases; nucleotides outside the gene matches: 12. The chain's CDR3 is CASNFLTGAIGNTIYF. In DNA, the CDR3 is TGTGCCAGCAACTTCCTGACAGGGGCAATCGGAAACACCATATATTTT.

This clone has more than one count but fewer than ten. The chain carries TRBV6-1 and TRBJ2-7; D perhaps matches TRBD2 (5 bases). The CDR3 sequence is 13 residues long. Germline V CDR1 and CDR2: MNHNS, SASEGT. Trimming shortened V by 5 bases and J by 3 bases, and 11 bases separated the two germline ends. CDR3: CASSPRTVYEQYF. CDR3 sequence (DNA): TGTGCCAGCAGTCCCCGGACTGTCTACGAGCAGTACTTC.

V usage is TRBV7-2 and J usage is TRBJ2-7; a weak D match, TRBD2 (5 bases). The CDR3 runs 15 residues. The V end was cut by 0 bases, the J end by 2 bases, with 11 bases between. Per germline, CDR1 SGHTA and CDR2 FQGNSA. The CDR3 loop reads CASSLAPSRTYEQYF. For the CDR3, the DNA is TGTGCCAGCAGCTTAGCGCCTAGCCGTACCTACGAGCAGTACTTC. Looking up the rest from reference TRBV7-2 and TRBJ2-7 gives the full variable domain: GAGVSQSPSNKVTEKGKDVELRCDPISGHTALYWYRQSLGQGLEFLIYFQGNSAPDKSGLPSDRFSAERTGGSVSTLTIQRTQQEDSAVYLCASSLAPSRTYEQYFGPGTRLTVT.

The genes are TRBV29-1 and TRBJ1-2; a possible D gene is TRBD1 (6 bases). Germline V lookup: CDR1 SQVTM, CDR2 ANQGSEA. The CDR3 has 14 residues. V lost 7 bases and J 8 bases, leaving 23 bases between the germline ends. CDR3: CSAAQNQGFEGYTF. CDR3 coding DNA: TGCAGCGCCGCCCAGAACCAGGGGTTTGAGGGCTACACCTTC.

This clone has just a few counts. The V gene is TRBV30, the J gene TRBJ1-2; perhaps TRBD1 as D (6 bases). CDR3 length: 14 amino acids. The germline V and J ends were trimmed by 1 base and 4 bases, with 13 bases remaining between them. In germline, CDR1 is GTSNPN, CDR2 SVGIG (reference sequence). CDR3 loop: CAWSAGALSYGYTF. The CDR3 nucleotides read TGTGCCTGGAGTGCAGGGGCCCTTAGCTATGGCTACACCTTC.

This chain links TRBV9 with TRBJ1-2, with D possibly TRBD1 on 5 matching bases. CDR3 length equals 18 residues. With 4 bases removed from V and 0 bases from J, the gap between germline ends came to 22 bases. Germline-derived CDR1 and CDR2 are SGDLS and YYNGEE. Here the CDR3 DNA reads TGTGCCAGCAGCCTCAAACCGGGGGGTGGCGGCGCTAACTATGGCTACACCTTC. It is translated as CASSLKPGGGGANYGYTF.

The CDR3 coding sequence is TGTGCCACCGGACCGGGACTAGCGATTTACAATGAGCAGTTCTTC. Protein sequence: CATGPGLAIYNEQFF. This sequence joins TRBV2 and TRBJ2-1; TRBD2 matches at 10 bases. After removal of 10 bases from V and 4 bases from J, the junction contained 10 bases not matched to a gene. The CDR3 spans 15 residues. Germline values: CDR1 SNHLY, CDR2 FYNNEI.

This clone was seen only a few times. This chain links TRBV9 with TRBJ2-5, with a possible D match to TRBD2 (7 bases). V gave up 4 bases and J gave up 1 base, with 14 bases separating them. Germline V gene data show CDR1 as SGDLS and CDR2 as YYNGEE. The CDR3 totals 15 residues. The CDR3 coding sequence is TGTGCCAGCAGCTATGGGGGGGGCCTCCAAGAGACCCAGTACTTC. It encodes CASSYGGGLQETQYF.

This clone was counted only a few times. The V and J genes are TRBV4-1 and TRBJ2-7; 7 bases align to TRBD2. J was trimmed by 1 base and V by 3 bases; bases with no gene match: 9. The germline V gene encodes CDR1 MGHRA and CDR2 YSYEKL. The CDR3 totals 16 residues. The CDR3: CASSHGTGLPSYEQYF. The DNA of the CDR3 is TGCGCCAGCAGCCATGGCACGGGACTACCTTCCTACGAGCAGTACTTC.

This rearrangement joins TRBV11-2 to TRBJ2-1, with 9 nucleotides matching TRBD2. V lost 3 bases, J lost 8 bases, and 2 bases stayed unmatched. Germline V gene lookup returns CDR1 SGHAT and CDR2 FQNNGV. The CDR3 sequence is 13 residues long. The CDR3 sequence is CASSFAGGYEQFF. The CDR3 coding sequence is TGTGCCAGCAGCTTTGCGGGAGGGTATGAGCAGTTCTTC.